This is a list of T cell receptor beta chains from one sample in a study of shared T cell receptors in the human thymus. Clones were read by immunoSEQ multiplex PCR, and TCRdb kept only the in-frame ones, dropping some. The sample has 700,000 or so clones; approximately 83% are singletons. The sample was also reused in another study, on human thymus T cells.

Specimen: thymocytes. All receptors come from a girl under three years old with a congenital heart defect. The conserved cysteine and the conserved F or W are not part of the CDR3 here.

V,CDR3
TRBV4-1,ASSQGLAGGPTSEQY
TRBV7-9,ASSLADSPLH
TRBV5-8,ASSLVPSQGATDTQY
TRBV14,ASSHRDRFTEAF
TRBV12-5,ASGPNRQEGQY
TRBV6-1,ASTPDRGGEQY
TRBV9,ASSSRTEEFSEAF
TRBV9,ASSDRTGKAEAF
TRBV6-5,ASSYSLRSGNTIY
TRBV5-3,ARSLGPRGSDTQY
TRBV6-1,ASSESGLMRVNTDTQY
TRBV10-3,ATLPEGKESSGYYGYT
TRBV4-1,ASRLRHSSGNTIY
TRBV7-2,ASSFCVGGTISTDTQY
TRBV6-5,ASSYSGAEAF
TRBV7-9,ASSLAPGQGLGETQY
TRBV4-1,ASSQGPPIAGYGYT
TRBV7-9,ASSHETGSPLH
TRBV6-1,ASSGLTGVYLDTEAF
TRBV5-4,ASSSYRRGIGMEDEKLF
TRBV19,ASSIRPRAGGNTEAF
TRBV7-2,ASSRQGGTEAF
TRBV29-1,SVASGGYNEQF
TRBV19,ASRRGQGNSPLH
TRBV27,ASSFTGATGELF
TRBV2,ASLLGGPSTST
TRBV28,ASSLTPASYEQY
TRBV27,ASSLRPTEQGSSYNEQF
TRBV6-1,ASSARDGQLEAF
TRBV28,ASTLGTLCPSSGNTIY
TRBV4-2,ASSQNRGDYGYT
TRBV10-1,ASSLSEDTDTQY
TRBV28,ASSLETGLSYEQY
TRBV4-2,ASSPRPPRQGVKGNQPQH
TRBV5-8,ASRSTGSNQPQH
TRBV4-1,ASSQERGQGAVNTEAF
TRBV28,ASSFQTRFGETQY
TRBV27,ASSLTRRGTGELF
TRBV11-2,ASSTRLAGGPREQY
TRBV27,ASSLQGDHDRKDNQPQH
TRBV11-3,ASSLAPRQGPSTDTQY
TRBV5-4,ASSLYQRGGYGYT
TRBV5-5,ATQTGDSEAF
TRBV6-1,ASNRGPTDTQY
TRBV10-2,ASSPEAEHNEQF
TRBV30,AWTGRTAANYGYT
TRBV29-1,SVEQGVGTIY